A single sample is the source of the 21 T cell receptor beta chains below, sequenced in a study of blood T cells in healthy people across ages. With a J-beta primer mix and a sample-barcoded 5' primer, a second PCR ran about 7 to 12 cycles. TCRdb redid the calling of the 5' RACE reads with MiXCR, one entry per CDR3 protein. In the table there are 600,000 or so distinct CDR3 sequences, under 30% of which are singletons. The sequenced material came from blood. The origin of the receptors is a woman of 80 years or more in good health.

Many counts were recorded for this clonotype. The chain employs TRBV20-1 and TRBJ2-3, with 9 bases fitting TRBD2. There are 13 residues in the CDR3. The ends lost 7 bases at V and 5 bases at J; junction bases unmatched: 7. CDR1 DFQATT and CDR2 SNEGSKA come from the germline V gene (reference sequence). The CDR3 loop is CSGGGGAKDTQYF. The CDR3 DNA reads TGCAGTGGAGGCGGGGGGGCAAAAGATACGCAGTATTTT.

This clonotype has at least ten counts. The V and J genes are TRBV4-1 and TRBJ2-3, with TRBD2 matching over 10 bases. The trim removed 4 bases at V and 5 bases at J, leaving 6 bases unmatched. The germline gives CDR1 MGHRA, CDR2 YSYEKL. This CDR3 spans 15 amino acids. CDR3: CASSPITSGKDTQYF. In nucleotides, the CDR3 is TGCGCCAGCAGCCCAATAACTAGCGGGAAAGATACGCAGTATTTT.

The CDR3 sequence is CASSQAGLGGGTEAFF. For the CDR3, the DNA is TGCGCCAGCAGCCAAGCAGGGTTGGGAGGTGGCACTGAAGCTTTCTTT. The chain carries TRBV4-3 and TRBJ1-1; D possibly corresponds to TRBD1 (5 bases). The CDR3 loop spans 16 amino acids. Trimming shortened V by 1 base and J by 4 bases, and 16 bases separated the two germline ends. Germline values: CDR1 LGHNA, CDR2 YSLEER.

With respect to this clonotype: Just one base apart from a much larger clone, this may be a read error. This sequence joins TRBV2 and TRBJ2-3; D is perhaps TRBD1 or TRBD2 (6 bases each). The CDR3 sequence is 14 residues long. Germline-derived CDR1 and CDR2 are SNHLY and FYNNEI. Between the trimmed V and J ends, which lost 10 bases and 5 bases, there was a span of 19 bases. CDR3 protein: CANRERVGEDTQYF. CDR3 in DNA: TGTGCCAACAGGGAGCGGGTGGGAGAAGATACGCAGTATTTT.

This clonotype was detected ten times or more. This chain links TRBV25-1 with TRBJ2-7; perhaps TRBD2 as D (5 bases). CDR3 size: 11 residues. The germline V gene encodes CDR1 MGHDK and CDR2 SYGVNS. V lost 7 bases to trimming and J lost 9 bases, with 13 bases between them. The DNA for the CDR3 is TGTGCCAGCATGGGGAACAGCGGGCAGTACTTC. Translated, it gives CASMGNSGQYF.

This clonotype turned up a few times. In DNA, the CDR3 is TGTGCCAGCAGCTTATCTTCAGGGGGGCTGACAGATACGCAGTATTTT. Translation: CASSLSSGGLTDTQYF. V is TRBV7-3 and J is TRBJ2-3, with D possibly TRBD1 on 7 matching bases. There are 16 residues in the CDR3. V was pared by 2 bases and J by 3 bases, with 15 bases between. Germline V gene lookup returns CDR1 SGHTA and CDR2 FQGTGA.

The chain joins TRBV4-1 to TRBJ1-4; 9 positions agree with TRBD1. The V segment lost 1 base and the J segment 4 bases; nucleotides outside the gene matches: 7. The CDR3 totals 17 residues. Germline CDR1 reads MGHRA; CDR2 reads YSYEKL. CDR3: CASSQAWGTGLNEKLFF. The CDR3 DNA is TGCGCCAGCAGCCAAGCTTGGGGGACAGGGCTTAATGAAAAACTGTTTTTT.

This clonotype was detected ten times or more. This chain joins TRBV6-1 and TRBJ2-7; 7 nucleotides align to TRBD1. The ends lost 2 bases at V and 2 bases at J; junction bases unmatched: 6. Germline lookup yields CDR1 MNHNS and CDR2 SASEGT. The CDR3 consists of 15 residues. The CDR3 loop reads CASSEPGTATYEQYF. DNA for the CDR3: TGTGCCAGCAGTGAACCGGGGACAGCGACCTACGAGCAGTACTTC.

Only one count was recorded for this clonotype. The V call is TRBV20-1, the J call TRBJ2-7; a weak D match, TRBD2 (6 bases). Germline lookup yields CDR1 DFQATT and CDR2 SNEGSKA (reference sequence). The CDR3 is 14 residues long. V shed 0 bases and J shed 1 base, with 10 bases lying between them. The CDR3: CSARDPTSSYEQYF. The CDR3 nucleotides read TGCAGTGCTAGAGACCCGACTAGTTCCTACGAGCAGTACTTC.

At least ten counts were recorded for this clonotype. The chain joins TRBV12-3 or TRBV12-4 to TRBJ2-3; D gene unclear. The CDR3 sequence is 14 residues long. Trimming stripped 5 bases from V and 2 bases from J, with 11 bases between. The CDR3 reads CASSPGPTTDTQYF. The CDR3 DNA reads TGTGCCAGCAGTCCCGGACCTACCACAGATACGCAGTATTTT.

This clonotype was counted many times. The chain has TRBV20-1 and TRBJ1-5; D call uncertain. CDR1 DFQATT and CDR2 SNEGSKA come from the germline V gene (reference sequence). The CDR3 has 14 residues. Trimming cost V 5 bases and J 7 bases, with 18 bases left between them. CDR3 bases: TGCAGTGCTCCAGGAGGAAAGGGCTCACAGCCCCAGCATTTT. Its translation is CSAPGGKGSQPQHF.

The chain recombines TRBV2 with TRBJ1-5; D is ambiguous. V was cut by 7 bases and J by 0 bases, with 13 bases left in between. There are 15 residues in the CDR3. CDR1 and CDR2 (germline): SNHLY, FYNNEI. CDR3 in amino acids: CASTAGSLSNQPQHF. The CDR3 region has the DNA TGTGCCAGCACCGCCGGGAGTCTTAGCAATCAGCCCCAGCATTTT.

V gene TRBV25-1 combines with J gene TRBJ1-5, with a tentative D call TRBD1 (5 bases). CDR1 and CDR2 from the germline V gene are MGHDK and SYGVNS. Trimming cost V 3 bases and J 5 bases, with 11 bases left between them. The CDR3 has 14 residues. The CDR3 coding sequence is TGTGCCAGCAGTGATTGGGGGAAGGATCAGCCCCAGCATTTT. The encoded protein is CASSDWGKDQPQHF.

This clonotype came up many times. The V gene is TRBV20-1, the J gene TRBJ2-5, with D uncertain. V was trimmed by 0 bases and J by 1 base, leaving 12 bases between them. The CDR3 is 15 amino acids. Germline V gene sequence: CDR1 DFQATT, CDR2 SNEGSKA (reference sequence). Written as DNA, the CDR3 is TGCAGTGCTAGAGATGGGATTGGGTCCCAAGAGACCCAGTACTTC. Translation gives CSARDGIGSQETQYF.

The table lists this clonotype with a few counts. The V gene is TRBV5-6, the J gene TRBJ1-5; D is ambiguous. This CDR3 is 16 amino acids long. The germline V gene has CDR1 SGHDT and CDR2 YYEEEE. Trimming shortened V by 4 bases and J by 0 bases, and 14 bases separated the two germline ends. CDR3 region: CASSGNGRNSNQPQHF. In DNA, the CDR3 is TGTGCCAGCAGCGGTAACGGACGGAATAGCAATCAGCCCCAGCATTTT.

The chain combines TRBV7-2 with TRBJ2-2; the match to TRBD1 covers 8 bases. The CDR3 runs 17 residues. V gave up 6 bases and J gave up 3 bases; unmatched junction bases: 12. The germline V gene encodes CDR1 SGHTA and CDR2 FQGNSA. CDR3 sequence: CASSRGPTGVDTGELFF. As DNA, the CDR3 is TGTGCCAGCAGTAGGGGGCCGACAGGGGTGGACACCGGGGAGCTGTTTTTT.

This clonotype was seen ten or more times. The chain is built from TRBV4-2 and TRBJ1-2, with a weak D call TRBD1 (5 bases). Germline assignment: CDR1 LGHNA and CDR2 YNFKEQ. Trimming shortened V by 0 bases and J by 3 bases, and 20 bases separated the two germline ends. This CDR3 is 18 amino acids long. As DNA, the CDR3 is TGTGCCAGCAGCCAAGATTGGCTAGCCGCGGGGGGGGACTATGGCTACACCTTC. This gives the protein CASSQDWLAAGGDYGYTF.

Ten or more counts support this clonotype. The gene calls are TRBV7-2 and TRBJ2-1, with TRBD2 as a possible D gene (5 bases). The CDR3 loop spans 15 amino acids. Looked up from germline, CDR1 is SGHTA and CDR2 is FQGNSA. The germline V and J ends were trimmed by 7 bases and 2 bases, with 15 bases remaining between them. The CDR3 coding sequence is TGTGCCAGCAATGTGGGCGGGCGACCCTACAATGAGCAGTTCTTC. Encoded protein: CASNVGGRPYNEQFF. Drawing the rest from reference TRBV7-2 and TRBJ2-1, the complete variable domain is GAGVSQSPSNKVTEKGKDVELRCDPISGHTALYWYRQSLGQGLEFLIYFQGNSAPDKSGLPSDRFSAERTGGSVSTLTIQRTQQEDSAVYLCASNVGGRPYNEQFFGPGTRLTVL.

This clonotype was detected ten times or more. The chain recombines TRBV7-2 with TRBJ2-3; D is possibly TRBD2 (6 bases). There are 16 residues in the CDR3. CDR1 and CDR2 from the germline V gene are SGHTA and FQGNSA. V was pared by 5 bases and J by 1 base, with 16 bases between. CDR3 DNA: TGTGCCAGCAGCGTGATCGGAGGGCGCGGCACAGATACGCAGTATTTT. It yields the protein CASSVIGGRGTDTQYF.

In this sample, this clonotype turned up many times. V gene TRBV24-1 combines with J gene TRBJ2-1; tentative D call: TRBD1 (6 bases). CDR1 KGHDR and CDR2 SFDVKD come from the germline V gene. The CDR3 is 16 amino acids. V lost 3 bases to trimming and J lost 2 bases, with 13 bases between them. The CDR3 loop reads CATSDLPRTAYNEQFF. The CDR3 DNA follows: TGTGCCACCAGTGATCTCCCTAGGACAGCCTACAATGAGCAGTTCTTC.

This clonotype was observed many times. V gene TRBV25-1 combines with J gene TRBJ2-5; 7 bases line up with TRBD2. Germline V lookup: CDR1 MGHDK, CDR2 SYGVNS. The CDR3 consists of 16 residues. V gave up 3 bases and J gave up 4 bases; unmatched junction bases: 11. CDR3 in amino acids: CASSDKKAGTVETQYF. Here the CDR3 DNA reads TGTGCCAGCAGTGATAAGAAAGCGGGGACTGTAGAGACCCAGTACTTC. Complete variable domain (other parts from reference TRBV25-1 and TRBJ2-5): EADIYQTPRYLVIGTGKKITLECSQTMGHDKMYWYQQDPGMELHLIHYSYGVNSTEKGDLSSESTVSRIRTEHFPLTLESARPSHTSQYLCASSDKKAGTVETQYFGPGTRLLVL.